This TCR beta chain was observed in a study of identical twins. Via MiXCR, TCRdb re-called the 5' RACE reads, giving one row per CDR3 protein. The table shows roughly 1.6 million distinct CDR3 sequences, with less than 40% occurring only once. Germline V lookup: CDR1 SGHVS, CDR2 FQNEAQ. The CDR3 has 14 amino acids. On this clonotype itself: Its target is unknown.

Notes on the study in general: Its conclusions, products of cross-sectional statistical analysis, did not come from following the same donors. Alpha sequences that were out-of-frame and twin-shared showed an excess of low generation probability.

The clonotype comes from a newborn girl in good health. This chain connects TRBV7-8 to TRBJ2-7; D call uncertain. The tail of the sequence fits TRBJ2-5 better, so the J call may be wrong. Sequencing was carried out using cord blood. CDR3 region: CASSRRVSSETQYF. The CDR3 nucleotides are TGTGCCAGCAGCCGAAGGGTCTCCTCGGAGACCCAGTACTTC.